What follows are 3 T cell receptor beta chains derived from one specimen sequenced in a study of blood T cell repertoires in COVID-19. The data were produced by immunoSEQ multiplex PCR, yet TCRdb's version contains in-frame clones alone and is incomplete. Counted here are 150,000 to 200,000 clones, about 83% occurring once; the ten biggest clones make up around 13%. Source material: peripheral blood. The receptors were sampled from a woman in her 70s with COVID-19, enrolled during active disease.

This clone has only one observation. The J gene is TRBJ2-6, the V gene TRBV5-1; D may be TRBD1 (6 bases). Germline lookup yields CDR1 SGHRS and CDR2 YFSETQ. The CDR3 length is 15 residues. Trimming removed 0 bases at V and 2 bases at J, with 6 bases between. CDR3 amino acids: CASSLEGAGANVLTF. The CDR3 coding sequence is TGCGCCAGCAGCTTGGAGGGGGCTGGGGCCAACGTCCTGACTTTC. Filled out from reference TRBV5-1 and TRBJ2-6, the complete variable domain reads KAGVTQTPRYLIKTRGQQVTLSCSPISGHRSVSWYQQTPGQGLQFLFEYFSETQRNKGNFPGRFSGRQFSNSRSEMNVSTLELGDSALYLCASSLEGAGANVLTFGAGSRLTVL.

This clone was seen more than once but under ten times. The V gene is TRBV13, the J gene TRBJ2-2; unclear D gene. The V gene lost 1 base and the J gene lost 5 bases, with 8 bases spanning the gap. The CDR3 is 14 amino acids. Per germline, CDR1 PRHDT and CDR2 FYEKMQ (reference sequence). CDR3 sequence reads: CASSLDPKTGELFF. The CDR3 DNA follows: TGTGCCAGCAGCTTAGATCCCAAAACCGGGGAGCTGTTTTTT. The complete variable domain, with remaining parts taken from reference TRBV13 and TRBJ2-2, reads AAGVIQSPRHLIKEKRETATLKCYPIPRHDTVYWYQQGPGQDPQFLISFYEKMQSDKGSIPDRFSAQQFSDYHSELNMSSLELGDSALYFCASSLDPKTGELFFGEGSRLTVL.

The chain joins TRBV29-1 to TRBJ2-3; TRBD1 aligns across 8 bases. CDR3 length equals 13 residues. V lost 6 bases to trimming and J lost 3 bases; unmatched junction nucleotides: 5. Germline CDR1 is SQVTM and CDR2 is ANQGSEA. CDR3 nucleotide sequence: TGCAGCGTACCAGGGGGCGGGACAGATACGCAGTATTTT. This codes for CSVPGGGTDTQYF.